This entry lists 15 T cell receptor beta chains sequenced from one sample in a study of radiotherapy plus CTLA-4 blockade in lung cancer. Here immunoSEQ multiplex PCR was the method, and the copy in TCRdb shows in-frame clones only, minus some. Among approximately 90,000 clones listed, around four fifths were seen once. The sequencing here drew on peripheral blood, taken from a patient treated with radiotherapy plus ipilimumab. The receptors here all came from a human donor with non-small cell lung cancer who had stable disease on radiotherapy plus ipilimumab.

The rearrangement links TRBV10-2 to TRBJ2-1; 10 positions agree with TRBD2. Germline V lookup: CDR1 WSHSY, CDR2 SAAADI. The CDR3 is 14 amino acids. V shed 6 bases and J 4 bases; nucleotides not matched to a gene: 3. In nucleotides, the CDR3 is TGCGCCAGCAGAGCACTAGCGGGGTACAATGAGCAGTTCTTC. Protein sequence: CASRALAGYNEQFF.

This chain joins TRBV7-2 and TRBJ1-6; possible D gene TRBD1, 5 bases. Trimming pared 2 bases from V and 8 bases from J, leaving 13 bases between. The CDR3 contains 15 residues. Germline V CDR1 and CDR2: SGHTA, FQGNSA. DNA of the CDR3: TGTGCCAGCAGCTTAAGAGGGGCCGGGGATTCACCCCTCCACTTT. Translating gives CASSLRGAGDSPLHF. Variable domain in full (rest from reference TRBV7-2 and TRBJ1-6): GAGVSQSPSNKVTEKGKDVELRCDPISGHTALYWYRQSLGQGLEFLIYFQGNSAPDKSGLPSDRFSAERTGGSVSTLTIQRTQQEDSAVYLCASSLRGAGDSPLHFGNGTRLTVT.

This chain links TRBV2 with TRBJ1-2; no reliable D call. The CDR3 sequence is 14 residues long. V lost 7 bases and J lost 0, with 12 bases in between. Germline V gives CDR1 SNHLY, CDR2 FYNNEI. CDR3 loop: CASTVTRANYGYTF. The CDR3 bases are TGTGCCAGCACTGTGACAAGAGCTAACTATGGCTACACCTTC.

The J gene is TRBJ2-5, the V gene TRBV2; TRBD2 matches at 8 bases. Germline V lookup: CDR1 SNHLY, CDR2 FYNNEI. V trimming: 5 bases; J trimming: 4 bases; junction bases outside the gene matches: 6. The CDR3 sequence is 14 residues long. The CDR3 nucleotides are TGTGCCAGCAGTCCCGGACTAGCTGGAGAGACCCAGTACTTC. Its translation is CASSPGLAGETQYF.

The chain uses TRBV5-4 and TRBJ1-1; 7 nucleotides align to TRBD1. V lost 4 bases and J lost 0; bases outside the gene matches: 3. Germline values: CDR1 SGHNT, CDR2 YYREEE (reference sequence). The CDR3 contains 14 residues. The CDR3 is CASSPGQMNTEAFF. The CDR3 DNA reads TGTGCCAGCAGCCCGGGACAGATGAACACTGAAGCTTTCTTT.

V is TRBV6-5 and J is TRBJ1-1; possibly TRBD1 for D (6 bases). Per the germline V gene, CDR1 is MNHEY and CDR2 is SVGAGI. The CDR3 contains 12 residues. Trimming cost V 4 bases and J 7 bases, with 10 bases left between them. The CDR3 DNA reads TGTGCCAGCAGTTTCCAGACAGGTGAAGCTTTCTTT. Residues: CASSFQTGEAFF.

The chain links TRBV9 to TRBJ2-1, with 7 nucleotides matching TRBD2. Unmatched junction bases numbered 0, after V lost 0 bases and J lost 6 bases. The CDR3 sequence is 13 residues long. Germline CDR1 and CDR2: SGDLS and YYNGEE. The CDR3 spells CASSVGGSNEQFF. The CDR3 region has the DNA TGTGCCAGCAGCGTAGGCGGGAGCAATGAGCAGTTCTTC.

The V and J genes are TRBV19 and TRBJ1-5; 8 bases fit TRBD1. CDR1 and CDR2 (germline): LNHDA, SQIVND (reference sequence). V lost 7 bases to trimming and J lost 7 bases; unmatched junction nucleotides: 9. The CDR3 length is 14 residues. CDR3 protein: CASKRTGPRQPQHF. CDR3 nucleotide sequence: TGTGCCAGTAAAAGGACAGGGCCGAGACAGCCCCAGCATTTT.

This clone came up once. V usage is TRBV28 and J usage is TRBJ2-7; D assignment may be TRBD1 or TRBD2 (6 bases each). V was cut by 3 bases and J by 2 bases, with 17 bases left in between. CDR1 and CDR2 (germline): MDHEN, SYDVKM. The CDR3 is made up of 16 amino acids. The CDR3 loop is CASSFGGLVLTYEQYF. CDR3 nucleotide sequence: TGTGCCAGCAGTTTTGGGGGGCTGGTCCTCACCTACGAGCAGTACTTC.

This chain connects TRBV30 to TRBJ1-1; D might be TRBD1 (5 bases). CDR3 length: 13 amino acids. Germline CDR1 GTSNPN, CDR2 SVGIG (reference sequence). Trimming pared 1 base from V and 2 bases from J, leaving 8 bases between. CDR3 sequence reads: CAWSGTTNTEAFF. CDR3 DNA sequence: TGTGCCTGGAGTGGGACAACTAACACTGAAGCTTTCTTT.

The gene calls are TRBV5-8 and TRBJ2-1; 10 bases map to TRBD2. Germline CDR1 and CDR2: SGHTS and YDEGEE. This CDR3 is 15 amino acids long. The trim removed 2 bases at V and 6 bases at J, leaving 5 bases unmatched. The CDR3 DNA reads TGTGCCAGCAGCTTCAGCGGGAGGGCCCTCAATGAGCAGTTCTTC. Its translation: CASSFSGRALNEQFF.

CDR3 nucleotides: TGTGCCAGCAGCCTTCGGGACGGAACCTCTGGGGCCAACGTCCTGACTTTC. It is translated as CASSLRDGTSGANVLTF. The genes are TRBV7-2 and TRBJ2-6, with D perhaps assigned TRBD1 or TRBD2 (5 bases each). In germline, CDR1 is SGHTA, CDR2 FQGNSA. Trimming cost V 5 bases and J 0 bases, with 14 bases left between them. The CDR3 has 17 residues.

This chain joins TRBV20-1 and TRBJ2-3; D remains unclear. Germline V gene data show CDR1 as DFQATT and CDR2 as SNEGSKA (reference sequence). The CDR3 is 11 amino acids. V shed 7 bases and J shed 1 base, with 6 bases lying between them. Here the CDR3 DNA reads TGCAGTGTATCTCGCACAGATACGCAGTATTTT. Translating gives CSVSRTDTQYF.

This clone has only a few counts. The rearrangement uses TRBV5-6 and TRBJ2-3, with unresolved D. Germline loops: CDR1 SGHDT, CDR2 YYEEEE. The CDR3 has 18 amino acids. V was shortened by 1 base and J by 4 bases, with 22 bases between the two germline ends. The CDR3 nucleotides read TGTGCCAGCAGCTTGTTACTGGTCCGCCTGGAGATGTCAGATACGCAGTATTTT. It translates to CASSLLLVRLEMSDTQYF.

CDR3 loop: CAISEGVGGYGYTF. Written as DNA, the CDR3 is TGTGCCATCAGTGAAGGTGTAGGGGGCTATGGCTACACCTTC. The rearrangement joins TRBV10-3 to TRBJ1-2; TRBD1 might be the D (6 bases). CDR1 ENHRY and CDR2 SYGVKD come from the germline V gene. Trimming shortened V by 3 bases and J by 4 bases, and 12 bases separated the two germline ends. The CDR3 is 14 amino acids.